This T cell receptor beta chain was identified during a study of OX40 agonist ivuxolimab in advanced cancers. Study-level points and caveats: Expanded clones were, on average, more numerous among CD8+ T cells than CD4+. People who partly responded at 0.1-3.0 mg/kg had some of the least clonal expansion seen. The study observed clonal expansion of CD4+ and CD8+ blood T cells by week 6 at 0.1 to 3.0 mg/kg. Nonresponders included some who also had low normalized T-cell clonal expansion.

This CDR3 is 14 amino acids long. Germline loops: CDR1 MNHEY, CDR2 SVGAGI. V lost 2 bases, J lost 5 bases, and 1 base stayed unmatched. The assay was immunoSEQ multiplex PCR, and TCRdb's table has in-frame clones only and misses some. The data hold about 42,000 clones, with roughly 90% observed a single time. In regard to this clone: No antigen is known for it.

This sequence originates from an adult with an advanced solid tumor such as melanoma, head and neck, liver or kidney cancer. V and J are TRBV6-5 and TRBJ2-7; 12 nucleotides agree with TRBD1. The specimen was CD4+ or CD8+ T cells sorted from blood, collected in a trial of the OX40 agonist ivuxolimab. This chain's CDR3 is CASSYGTGGDEQYF. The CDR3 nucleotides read TGTGCCAGCAGTTACGGGACAGGGGGCGACGAGCAGTACTTC.